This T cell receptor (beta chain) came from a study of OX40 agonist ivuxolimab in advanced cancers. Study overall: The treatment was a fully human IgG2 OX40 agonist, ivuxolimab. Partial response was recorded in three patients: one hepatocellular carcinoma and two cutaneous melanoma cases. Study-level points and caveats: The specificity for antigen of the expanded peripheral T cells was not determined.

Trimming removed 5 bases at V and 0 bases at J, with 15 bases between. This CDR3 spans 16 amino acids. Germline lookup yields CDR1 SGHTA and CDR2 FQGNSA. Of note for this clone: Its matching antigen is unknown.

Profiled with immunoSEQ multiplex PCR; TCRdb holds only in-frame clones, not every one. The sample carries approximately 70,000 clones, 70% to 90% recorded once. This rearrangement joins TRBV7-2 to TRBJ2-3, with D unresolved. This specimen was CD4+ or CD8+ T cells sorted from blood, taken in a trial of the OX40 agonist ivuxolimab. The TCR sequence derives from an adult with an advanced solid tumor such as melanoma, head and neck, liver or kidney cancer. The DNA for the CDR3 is TGTGCCAGCAGCCCCCAAGGCCCACCTAGCACAGATACGCAGTATTTT. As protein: CASSPQGPPSTDTQYF. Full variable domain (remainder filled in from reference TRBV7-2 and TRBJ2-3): GAGVSQSPSNKVTEKGKDVELRCDPISGHTALYWYRQSLGQGLEFLIYFQGNSAPDKSGLPSDRFSAERTGGSVSTLTIQRTQQEDSAVYLCASSPQGPPSTDTQYFGPGTRLTVL.